The 28 T cell receptor beta chains below all came from one sample that was sequenced in a study of blood T cell repertoires in COVID-19. TCRdb's copy holds only in-frame clones and misses some; the assay was immunoSEQ multiplex PCR. The table shows about 230,000 clones, with 70% to 90% occurring only once. Specimen: peripheral blood. These receptor sequences come from a woman in her 70s with active or convalescent COVID-19.

The chain combines TRBV4-1 with TRBJ2-3; 10 bases are shared with TRBD2. J was trimmed by 2 bases and V by 4 bases; bases with no gene match: 6. The CDR3 spans 16 residues. The V gene's germline CDR1 is MGHRA and CDR2 YSYEKL. CDR3 amino acids: CASSPPAGGITDTQYF. CDR3 nucleotide sequence: TGCGCCAGCAGCCCCCCAGCGGGGGGGATCACAGATACGCAGTATTTT.

The chain links TRBV28 to TRBJ1-2; 10 nucleotides line up with TRBD1. This CDR3 is built from 13 residues. Per germline, CDR1 MDHEN and CDR2 SYDVKM. V trimming: 7 bases; J trimming: 7 bases; junction bases outside the gene matches: 6. CDR3 DNA sequence: TGTGCCAGCACCGACAGGGGGCAATTTGGCTACACCTTC. This codes for CASTDRGQFGYTF.

The chain recombines TRBV29-1 with TRBJ1-4, with 7 bases that match TRBD1. CDR1 is SQVTM and CDR2 is ANQGSEA in the germline V gene. The CDR3 totals 13 residues. V trimming: 4 bases; J trimming: 5 bases; junction bases outside the gene matches: 4. The CDR3 nucleotides read TGCAGCGTTGGGGTCAGGGGGAATGAAAAACTGTTTTTT. It translates to CSVGVRGNEKLFF.

The J gene is TRBJ2-7, the V gene TRBV2, with no clear D. Trimming stripped 8 bases from V and 2 bases from J, with 13 bases between. CDR3 length equals 13 residues. From germline, CDR1 is SNHLY and CDR2 FYNNEI. DNA of the CDR3: TGTGCCAGCCAACCCCCAGAAGCCTACGAGCAGTACTTC. This translates into CASQPPEAYEQYF.

V gene TRBV6-5 combines with J gene TRBJ1-6, with D possibly matching TRBD1 (6 bases). CDR1 is MNHEY and CDR2 is SVGAGI in the germline V gene. V was clipped by 1 base and J by 8 bases, with 12 bases between them. This CDR3 spans 15 amino acids. The CDR3 DNA sequence: TGTGCCAGCAGTTACTTGGACAGAACTGATTCACCCCTCCACTTT. As protein: CASSYLDRTDSPLHF.

This clone appeared a few times. The V gene is TRBV3-1 (or the pseudogene TRBV3-2), the J gene TRBJ1-4, with D possibly matching TRBD1 (5 bases). CDR1 and CDR2 (germline): LGHDT, YNNKEL (reference sequence). V shed 4 bases and J shed 4 bases, with 13 bases lying between them. The CDR3 is 15 residues long. The CDR3 is CASSPLGGINEKLFF. CDR3 nucleotides: TGTGCCAGCAGCCCTCTGGGGGGGATTAATGAAAAACTGTTTTTT.

This chain joins TRBV7-8 and TRBJ2-5, with TRBD1 matching over 7 bases. This CDR3 is built from 14 residues. J lost 5 bases, V lost 7 bases, and 10 bases had no gene match. Germline assignment: CDR1 SGHVS and CDR2 FQNEAQ. The CDR3 sequence: CASKEQGFKETQYF. DNA for the CDR3: TGTGCCAGCAAAGAACAGGGGTTTAAGGAGACCCAGTACTTC. Supplemented by reference TRBV7-8 and TRBJ2-5, the full variable domain reads GAGVSQSPRYKVAKRGQDVALRCDPISGHVSLFWYQQALGQGPEFLTYFQNEAQLDKSGLPSDRFFAERPEGSVSTLKIQRTQQEDSAVYLCASKEQGFKETQYFGPGTRLLVL.

The chain joins TRBV6-4 to TRBJ1-1; 9 nucleotides agree with TRBD1. The CDR3 runs 15 residues. Trimming took 4 bases from V and 5 from J; bases not matched to a gene: 8. Germline V CDR1 and CDR2: MRHNA, SNTAGT. The CDR3 sequence: CASSAQGAVSTEAFF. The CDR3 DNA reads TGTGCCAGCAGTGCACAGGGGGCAGTAAGTACTGAAGCTTTCTTT.

The V call is TRBV28, the J call TRBJ1-2; no definite D call. Trimming removed 5 bases at V and 10 bases at J, with 20 bases between. CDR1 and CDR2 from the germline V gene are MDHEN and SYDVKM. The CDR3 is 14 amino acids. This chain's CDR3 is CASSPIGPSGDYTF. The CDR3 DNA follows: TGTGCCAGCAGTCCCATCGGTCCGAGTGGTGACTACACCTTC.

This clone was counted only a few times. The J gene is TRBJ2-7, the V gene TRBV28, with a tentative D call TRBD1 (5 bases). V was cut by 8 bases and J by 9 bases, with 11 bases left in between. Germline-derived CDR1 and CDR2 are MDHEN and SYDVKM. CDR3 length equals 10 residues. CDR3 residues: CASGPQGQYF. CDR3 coding DNA: TGTGCCAGCGGGCCTCAGGGGCAGTACTTC. Full variable domain (outside the CDR3, taken from reference TRBV28 and TRBJ2-7): DVKVTQSSRYLVKRTGEKVFLECVQDMDHENMFWYRQDPGLGLRLIYFSYDVKMKEKGDIPEGYSVSREKKERFSLILESASTNQTSMYLCASGPQGQYFGPGTRLTVT.

The V call is TRBV4-2, the J call TRBJ2-3; 14 bases fit TRBD2. CDR1 LGHNA and CDR2 YNFKEQ come from the germline V gene. J was trimmed by 6 bases and V by 1 base; bases with no gene match: 12. This CDR3 has 19 amino acids. As DNA, the CDR3 is TGTGCCAGCAGCCAAGGGAACTCGGGACTAGCGGGGGCCGGCGATACGCAGTATTTT. Residues: CASSQGNSGLAGAGDTQYF.

The rearrangement links TRBV6-4 to TRBJ1-5, with 9 bases identical to TRBD1. The trim removed 5 bases at V and 4 bases at J, leaving 15 bases unmatched. Germline V gene sequence: CDR1 MRHNA, CDR2 SNTAGT. The CDR3 runs 18 residues. CDR3 loop: CASSNPPGQGPKNQPQHF. CDR3 DNA: TGTGCCAGCAGTAATCCACCGGGACAGGGACCCAAGAATCAGCCCCAGCATTTT.

This chain uses TRBV4-1 with TRBJ1-6; 7 nucleotides line up with TRBD1. The CDR3 is made up of 14 amino acids. Per germline, CDR1 MGHRA and CDR2 YSYEKL. Losses at the gene ends were 3 bases for V and 10 bases for J; bases not matched to a gene: 6. CDR3 bases: TGCGCCAGCAGCCACGCAGGGGGAGGATCACCCCTCCACTTT. Translating gives CASSHAGGGSPLHF.

V usage is TRBV5-1 and J usage is TRBJ1-1; 9 bases are shared with TRBD1. The CDR3 is 14 residues long. CDR1 and CDR2 (germline): SGHRS, YFSETQ. V lost 0 bases, J lost 8 bases, and 5 bases stayed unmatched. CDR3 coding DNA: TGCGCCAGCAGCTTGGCCCCGGGACAGGGCGAAGCTTTCTTT. It translates to CASSLAPGQGEAFF.

This clone was found once. The chain uses TRBV11-2 and TRBJ1-2, with D perhaps matching TRBD1 (6 bases). Germline V gene data show CDR1 as SGHAT and CDR2 as FQNNGV. Trimming cost V 5 bases and J 1 base, with 14 bases left between them. This CDR3 has 15 residues. DNA for the CDR3: TGTGCCAGCAGCATCGACCGGGACAATAACTATGGCTACACCTTC. Amino acids: CASSIDRDNNYGYTF.

V usage is TRBV5-4 and J usage is TRBJ1-1, with D tentatively TRBD1 (6 bases). Trimming removed 7 bases from V and 4 bases from J, with 20 bases in between. Looked up from germline, CDR1 is SGHNT and CDR2 is YYREEE (reference sequence). The CDR3 consists of 15 residues. The CDR3 DNA sequence: TGTGCCAGCGGTACGGGACAACCCTTCGGCACTGAAGCTTTCTTT. Translated: CASGTGQPFGTEAFF.

The chain uses TRBV6-5 and TRBJ1-3, with D possibly being TRBD1 (5 bases). Trimming removed 8 bases from V and 0 bases from J, with 14 bases in between. Germline loops: CDR1 MNHEY, CDR2 SVGAGI. The CDR3 sequence is 15 residues long. CDR3 DNA sequence: TGTGCCAGCGGCCCGGTCGACAGCTCTGGAAACACCATATATTTT. Protein product: CASGPVDSSGNTIYF.

V gene TRBV30 combines with J gene TRBJ1-2, with D possibly being TRBD1 (5 bases). Deletions cut 0 bases from V and 8 bases from J, with 13 bases between. The CDR3 spans 13 residues. The germline gives CDR1 GTSNPN, CDR2 SVGIG (reference sequence). CDR3 sequence reads: CAWSVMGGQGYTF. CDR3 sequence (DNA): TGTGCCTGGAGTGTAATGGGAGGACAAGGCTACACCTTC.

In its sample, this clone was seen once. This rearrangement joins TRBV19 to TRBJ2-1, with 10 positions matching TRBD2. This CDR3 spans 14 amino acids. V was clipped by 8 bases and J by 2 bases; unmatched bases: 3. Germline assignment: CDR1 LNHDA and CDR2 SQIVND (reference sequence). CDR3 region: CASSLAGAYNEQFF. The CDR3 DNA reads TGTGCCAGTTCGCTAGCGGGGGCCTACAATGAGCAGTTCTTC.

The rearrangement links TRBV6-2 or TRBV6-3 to TRBJ2-3; TRBD2 matches at 7 bases. The CDR3 consists of 16 residues. The germline CDR1 and CDR2 sequences are MNHEY and SVGEGT. The V segment lost 5 bases and the J segment 7 bases; nucleotides outside the gene matches: 15. CDR3: CASSPLRLAPEHTQYF. CDR3 bases: TGTGCCAGCAGTCCCCTAAGACTAGCCCCCGAGCATACGCAGTATTTT.

This clone was recorded a few times. The gene calls are TRBV28 and TRBJ1-5, with D uncertain. Per the germline V gene, CDR1 is MDHEN and CDR2 is SYDVKM. CDR3 length equals 16 residues. The V end lost 6 bases, the J end lost 3 bases, and 18 bases lay between the germline ends. The CDR3 nucleotides are TGTGCCAGCAGGTCCCCCCTCGGGAGGGACAATCAGCCCCAGCATTTT. Its protein is CASRSPLGRDNQPQHF.

This clone has just one count. The gene calls are TRBV20-1 and TRBJ2-3; D not resolved. Germline V gene sequence: CDR1 DFQATT, CDR2 SNEGSKA (reference sequence). V lost 3 bases and J lost 0, with 10 bases in between. This CDR3 spans 14 amino acids. The CDR3 DNA reads as TGCAGTGCTAGTGACCCAACTAGCACAGATACGCAGTATTTT. Protein: CSASDPTSTDTQYF.

The chain is built from TRBV7-2 and TRBJ2-5; 12 bases are a match to TRBD2. Germline V CDR1 and CDR2: SGHTA, FQGNSA. This CDR3 comprises 15 residues. J lost 7 bases, V lost 5 bases, and 8 bases had no gene match. The DNA for the CDR3 is TGTGCCAGCAGCCCGACTAGCGGGAGAGGAGGGACCCAGTACTTC. Residues: CASSPTSGRGGTQYF.

This clone was counted a single time. The chain links TRBV4-2 to TRBJ1-2, with TRBD1 identical over 10 bases. CDR3 length: 14 amino acids. Trimming removed 1 base from V and 7 bases from J; junction bases left unmatched: 3. CDR1 is LGHNA and CDR2 is YNFKEQ in the germline V gene. In DNA, the CDR3 is TGTGCCAGCAGCCAAGGACAGGGGGCTGGTGGCTACACCTTC. Amino acid sequence: CASSQGQGAGGYTF.

The chain combines TRBV2 with TRBJ2-7, with a possible D match to TRBD1 (5 bases). The CDR3 is 11 residues long. V lost 8 bases to trimming and J lost 5 bases, with 10 bases between them. Germline values: CDR1 SNHLY, CDR2 FYNNEI. CDR3 in amino acids: CASGRGNEQYF. In DNA form, the CDR3 reads TGTGCCAGCGGAAGGGGAAACGAGCAGTACTTC.

This clone occurred once. The J gene is TRBJ2-1, the V gene TRBV18; D perhaps matches TRBD1 (6 bases). This CDR3 contains 17 residues. Trimming pared 2 bases from V and 5 bases from J, leaving 19 bases between. Germline V gene lookup returns CDR1 KGHSH and CDR2 LQKENI. CDR3 in amino acids: CASSPSGLRQGHNEQFF. CDR3 sequence (DNA): TGTGCCAGCTCACCATCGGGGTTGAGGCAGGGGCACAATGAGCAGTTCTTC.

The chain combines TRBV27 with TRBJ2-7; 8 bases line up with TRBD2. The CDR3 contains 15 residues. J was trimmed by 4 bases and V by 2 bases; bases with no gene match: 7. From germline, CDR1 is MNHEY and CDR2 SMNVEV (reference sequence). The CDR3 loop is CASSLGSGSWYEQYF. CDR3 DNA: TGTGCCAGCAGTTTAGGGAGCGGGAGTTGGTACGAGCAGTACTTC.

This clone occurred a few times. This specimen includes other DNA sequences encoding the same CDR3. The CDR3, as DNA: TGTGCCACCAGCAGAGATCGGGATACGCAGTATTTT. Encoded protein: CATSRDRDTQYF. This chain connects TRBV15 to TRBJ2-3; D remains ambiguous. The CDR3 has 12 residues. Germline assignment: CDR1 LNHNV and CDR2 YYDKDF (reference sequence). V dropped 0 bases and J dropped 6 bases, with 4 bases sitting between them.